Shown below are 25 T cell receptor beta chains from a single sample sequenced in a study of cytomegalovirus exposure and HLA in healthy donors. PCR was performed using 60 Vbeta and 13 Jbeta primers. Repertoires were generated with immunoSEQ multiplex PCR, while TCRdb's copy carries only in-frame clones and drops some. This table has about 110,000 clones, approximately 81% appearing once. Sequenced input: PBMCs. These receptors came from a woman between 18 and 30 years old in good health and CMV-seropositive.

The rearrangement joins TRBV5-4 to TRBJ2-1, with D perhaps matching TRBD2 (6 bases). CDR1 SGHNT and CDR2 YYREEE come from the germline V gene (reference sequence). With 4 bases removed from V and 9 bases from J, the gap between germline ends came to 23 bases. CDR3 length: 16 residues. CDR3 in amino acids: CASSRTWGGKSREQFF. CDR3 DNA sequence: TGTGCCAGCAGCCGGACCTGGGGCGGGAAGAGCCGTGAGCAGTTCTTC.

CDR3 coding DNA: TGTGCCACCTCTACAGGGGTTAATGAAAAACTGTTTTTT. It specifies CATSTGVNEKLFF. This chain links TRBV15 with TRBJ1-4, with 7 bases that match TRBD1. V dropped 8 bases and J dropped 4; count of bases not matched to a gene: 4. CDR1 is LNHNV, CDR2 YYDKDF, per germline (reference sequence). The CDR3 runs to 13 residues.

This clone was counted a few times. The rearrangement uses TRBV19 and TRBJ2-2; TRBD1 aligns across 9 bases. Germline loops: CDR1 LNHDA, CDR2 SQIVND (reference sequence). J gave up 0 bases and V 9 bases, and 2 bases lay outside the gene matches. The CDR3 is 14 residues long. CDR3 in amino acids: CASGTGPNTGELFF. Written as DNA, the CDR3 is TGTGCCAGCGGGACAGGGCCGAACACCGGGGAGCTGTTTTTT.

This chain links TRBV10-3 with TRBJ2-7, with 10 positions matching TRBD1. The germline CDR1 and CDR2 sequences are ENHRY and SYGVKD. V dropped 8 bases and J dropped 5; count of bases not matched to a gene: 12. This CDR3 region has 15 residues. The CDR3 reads CAIARTRDRGHEQYF. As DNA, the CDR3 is TGTGCCATCGCTCGCACCCGGGACAGGGGTCACGAGCAGTACTTC.

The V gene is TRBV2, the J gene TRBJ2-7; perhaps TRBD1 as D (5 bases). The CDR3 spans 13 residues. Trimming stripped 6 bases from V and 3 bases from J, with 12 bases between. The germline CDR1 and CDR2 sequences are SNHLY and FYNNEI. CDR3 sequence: CASSSSGIYEQYF. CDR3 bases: TGTGCCAGCAGCAGCTCAGGGATCTACGAGCAGTACTTC. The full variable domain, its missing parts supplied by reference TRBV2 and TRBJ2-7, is EPEVTQTPSHQVTQMGQEVILRCVPISNHLYFYWYRQILGQKVEFLVSFYNNEISEKSEIFDDQFSVERPDGSNFTLKIRSTKLEDSAMYFCASSSSGIYEQYFGPGTRLTVT.

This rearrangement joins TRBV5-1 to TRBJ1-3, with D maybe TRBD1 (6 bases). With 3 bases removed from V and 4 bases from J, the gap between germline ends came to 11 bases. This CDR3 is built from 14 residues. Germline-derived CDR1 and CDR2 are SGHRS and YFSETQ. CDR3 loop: CASSSQGAGNTIYF. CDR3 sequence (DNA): TGCGCCAGCAGCTCACAGGGTGCGGGAAACACCATATATTTT.

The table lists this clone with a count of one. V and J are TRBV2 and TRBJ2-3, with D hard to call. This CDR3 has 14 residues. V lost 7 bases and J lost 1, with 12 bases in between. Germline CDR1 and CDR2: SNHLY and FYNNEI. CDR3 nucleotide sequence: TGTGCCAGCAATCGCGGCGCCGGCACAGATACGCAGTATTTT. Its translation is CASNRGAGTDTQYF. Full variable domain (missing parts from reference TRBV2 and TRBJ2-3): EPEVTQTPSHQVTQMGQEVILRCVPISNHLYFYWYRQILGQKVEFLVSFYNNEISEKSEIFDDQFSVERPDGSNFTLKIRSTKLEDSAMYFCASNRGAGTDTQYFGPGTRLTVL.

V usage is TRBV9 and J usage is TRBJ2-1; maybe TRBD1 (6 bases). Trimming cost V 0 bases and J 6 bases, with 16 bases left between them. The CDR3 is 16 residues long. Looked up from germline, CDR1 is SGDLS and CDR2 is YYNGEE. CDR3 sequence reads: CASSVGSGGRGNEQFF. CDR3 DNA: TGTGCCAGCAGCGTAGGATCTGGGGGCAGGGGCAATGAGCAGTTCTTC.

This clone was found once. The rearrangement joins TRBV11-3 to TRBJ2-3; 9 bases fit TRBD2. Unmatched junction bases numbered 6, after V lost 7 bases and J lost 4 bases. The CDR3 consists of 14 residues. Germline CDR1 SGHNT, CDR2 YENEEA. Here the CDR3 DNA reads TGTGCCAGCAAAGGCGGGAGGGAACCAGATACGCAGTATTTT. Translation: CASKGGREPDTQYF.

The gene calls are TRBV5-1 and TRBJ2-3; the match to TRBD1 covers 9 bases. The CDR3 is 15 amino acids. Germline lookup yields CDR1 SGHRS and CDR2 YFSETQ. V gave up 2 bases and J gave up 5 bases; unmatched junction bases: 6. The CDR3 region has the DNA TGCGCCAGCAGCTTTTCCGGGACAGGGATAGATACGCAGTATTTT. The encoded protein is CASSFSGTGIDTQYF.

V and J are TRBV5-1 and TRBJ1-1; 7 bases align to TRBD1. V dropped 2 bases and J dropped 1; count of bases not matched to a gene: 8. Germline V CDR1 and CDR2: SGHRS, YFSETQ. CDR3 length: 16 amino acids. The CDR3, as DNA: TGCGCCAGCAGCTTCCCATGGGACAGCCAGAACACTGAAGCTTTCTTT. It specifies CASSFPWDSQNTEAFF.

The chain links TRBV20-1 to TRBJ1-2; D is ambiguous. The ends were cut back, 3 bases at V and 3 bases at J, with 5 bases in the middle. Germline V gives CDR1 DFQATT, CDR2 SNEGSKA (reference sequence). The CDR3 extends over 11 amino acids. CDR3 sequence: CSASEDYGYTF. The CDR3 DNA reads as TGCAGTGCTAGTGAGGACTATGGCTACACCTTC.

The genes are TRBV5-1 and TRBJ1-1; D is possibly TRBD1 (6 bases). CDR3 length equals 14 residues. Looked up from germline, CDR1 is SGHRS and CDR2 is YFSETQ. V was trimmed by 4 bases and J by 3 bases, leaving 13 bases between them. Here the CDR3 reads CASSRTVDDTEAFF. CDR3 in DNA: TGCGCCAGCAGCCGGACAGTTGATGACACTGAAGCTTTCTTT.

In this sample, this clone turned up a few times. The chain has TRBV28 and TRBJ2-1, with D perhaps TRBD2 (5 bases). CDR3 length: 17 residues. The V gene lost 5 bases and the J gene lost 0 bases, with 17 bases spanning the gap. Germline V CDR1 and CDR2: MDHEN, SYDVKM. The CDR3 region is CASSPPSLLGSYNEQFF. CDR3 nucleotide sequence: TGTGCCAGCAGTCCCCCAAGCCTACTAGGCTCCTACAATGAGCAGTTCTTC.

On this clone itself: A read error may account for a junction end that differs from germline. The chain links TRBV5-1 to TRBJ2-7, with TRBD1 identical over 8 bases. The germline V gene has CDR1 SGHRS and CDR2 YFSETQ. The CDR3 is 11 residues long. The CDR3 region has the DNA TGCGCCAGCAGCTGGGGACAGGCCTACTATTTC. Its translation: CASSWGQAYYF.

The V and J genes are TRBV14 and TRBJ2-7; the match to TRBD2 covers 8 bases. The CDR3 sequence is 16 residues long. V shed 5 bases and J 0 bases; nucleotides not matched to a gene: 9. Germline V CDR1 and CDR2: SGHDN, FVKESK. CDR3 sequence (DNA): TGTGCCAGCAGCGTACTAGCGGCTAGTACCTCCTACGAGCAGTACTTC. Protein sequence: CASSVLAASTSYEQYF.

The CDR3 region is CASSEKREAGELFF. In nucleotides, the CDR3 is TGTGCCAGCAGTGAAAAGCGGGAGGCCGGGGAGCTGTTTTTT. V and J are TRBV2 and TRBJ2-2, with 9 nucleotides matching TRBD2. The ends lost 2 bases at V and 6 bases at J; junction bases unmatched: 1. CDR1 is SNHLY and CDR2 is FYNNEI in the germline V gene. The CDR3 runs to 14 residues.

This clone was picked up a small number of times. The CDR3 DNA follows: TGTGCCAGTTCAGGGGCCCTCTCTGGAAACACCATATATTTT. It specifies CASSGALSGNTIYF. The V gene is TRBV6-1, the J gene TRBJ1-3; D possibly corresponds to TRBD1 (6 bases). CDR3 length: 14 amino acids. Trimming shortened V by 9 bases and J by 0 bases, and 12 bases separated the two germline ends. Germline V gene sequence: CDR1 MNHNS, CDR2 SASEGT.

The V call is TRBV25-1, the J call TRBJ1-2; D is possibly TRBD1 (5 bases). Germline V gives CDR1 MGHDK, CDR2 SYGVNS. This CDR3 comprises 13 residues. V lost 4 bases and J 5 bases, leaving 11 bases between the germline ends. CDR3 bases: TGTGCCAGCAGTGCTCAACCAGGGTATGGCTACACCTTC. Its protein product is CASSAQPGYGYTF.

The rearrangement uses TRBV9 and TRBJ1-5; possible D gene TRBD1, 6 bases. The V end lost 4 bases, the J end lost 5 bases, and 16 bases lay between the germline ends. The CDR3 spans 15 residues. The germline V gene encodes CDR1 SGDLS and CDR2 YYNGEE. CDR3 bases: TGTGCCAGCAGCCTCGGGGGGGCCGGGGATCAGCCCCAGCATTTT. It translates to CASSLGGAGDQPQHF.

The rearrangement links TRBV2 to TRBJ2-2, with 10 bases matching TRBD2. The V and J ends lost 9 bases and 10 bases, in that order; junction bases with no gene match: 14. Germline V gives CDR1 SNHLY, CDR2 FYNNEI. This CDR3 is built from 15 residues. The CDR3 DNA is TGTGCCAGTTCCAGCTTTCTAGCGGGAGTAGCGGAGCTGTTTTTT. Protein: CASSSFLAGVAELFF.

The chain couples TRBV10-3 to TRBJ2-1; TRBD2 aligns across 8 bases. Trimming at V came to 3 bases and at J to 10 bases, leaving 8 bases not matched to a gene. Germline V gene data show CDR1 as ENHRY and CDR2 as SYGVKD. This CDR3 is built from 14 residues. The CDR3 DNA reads TGTGCCATCAGTGACCCAGCGGGAGACCGCGAGCAGTTCTTC. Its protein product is CAISDPAGDREQFF.

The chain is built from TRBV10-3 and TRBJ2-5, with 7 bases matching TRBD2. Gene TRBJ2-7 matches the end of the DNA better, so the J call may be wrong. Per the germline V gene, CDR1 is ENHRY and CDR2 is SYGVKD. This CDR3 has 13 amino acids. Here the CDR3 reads CAIGTSETYEQYF. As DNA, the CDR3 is TGTGCCATCGGAACTAGCGAGACCTACGAGCAGTACTTC.

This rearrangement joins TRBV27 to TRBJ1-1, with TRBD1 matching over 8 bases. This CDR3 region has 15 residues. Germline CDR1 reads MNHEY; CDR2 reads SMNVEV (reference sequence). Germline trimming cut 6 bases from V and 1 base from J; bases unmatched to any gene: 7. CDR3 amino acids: CASSSTDRGNTEAFF. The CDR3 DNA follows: TGTGCCAGCAGCTCTACCGACAGGGGGAACACTGAAGCTTTCTTT.

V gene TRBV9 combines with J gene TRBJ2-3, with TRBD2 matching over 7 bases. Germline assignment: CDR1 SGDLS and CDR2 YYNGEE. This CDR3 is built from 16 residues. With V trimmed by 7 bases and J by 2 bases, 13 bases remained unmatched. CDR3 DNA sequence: TGTGCCAGCCAAGAGGGCGGGAGATCCGACACAGATACGCAGTATTTT. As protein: CASQEGGRSDTDTQYF.